The T cell receptor (beta chain) under discussion was sequenced for a study of early T cells in non-severe SARS-CoV-2 infection. Individual cDNA molecules received unique molecular identifiers during library preparation. TCRdb passed the 5' RACE reads through MiXCR, listing each CDR3 protein once. The sample holds approximately 33,000 distinct CDR3 sequences; about 5% are singletons and the top ten take about 27%. This CDR3 is built from 14 residues. V gave up 5 bases and J gave up 1 base; unmatched junction bases: 4. CDR1 is DFQATT and CDR2 is SNEGSKA in the germline V gene (reference sequence). The rearrangement joins TRBV20-1 to TRBJ2-5, with TRBD2 matching over 10 bases. Sequenced: whole blood. This clonotype was sampled from an adult who was a healthcare worker with PCR-confirmed SARS-CoV-2 infection or an uninfected control (not recorded which). The CDR3 bases are TGCAGTGCTGGTCCTAGCGGGAGCCAAGAGACCCAGTACTTC. Translating gives CSAGPSGSQETQYF.